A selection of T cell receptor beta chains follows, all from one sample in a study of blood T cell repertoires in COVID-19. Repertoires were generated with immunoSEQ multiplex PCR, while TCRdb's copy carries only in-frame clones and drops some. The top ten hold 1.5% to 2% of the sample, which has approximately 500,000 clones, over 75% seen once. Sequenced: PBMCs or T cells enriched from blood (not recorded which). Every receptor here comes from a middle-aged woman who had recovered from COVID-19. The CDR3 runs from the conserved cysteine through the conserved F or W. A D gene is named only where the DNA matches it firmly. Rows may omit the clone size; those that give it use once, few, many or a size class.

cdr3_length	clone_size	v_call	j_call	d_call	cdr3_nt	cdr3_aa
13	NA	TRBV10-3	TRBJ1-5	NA	TGTGCCATCAACGGGGACTTAAATCAGCCCCAGCATTTT	CAINGDLNQPQHF
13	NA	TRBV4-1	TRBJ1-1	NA	TGCGCCAGCAGCCAGCAGGGTGACACTGAAGCTTTCTTT	CASSQQGDTEAFF
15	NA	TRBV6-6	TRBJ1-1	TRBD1	TGTGCCAGCAGTCCGGGACAGGGTTGGAGCACTGAAGCTTTCTTT	CASSPGQGWSTEAFF
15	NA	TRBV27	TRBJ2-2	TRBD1	TGTGCCAGCAGGCCGACAGGGGGTAGCACCGGGGAGCTGTTTTTT	CASRPTGGSTGELFF
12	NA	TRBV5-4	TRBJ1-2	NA	TGTGCCAGCAGCGCCCTGGGGGGAGGCTACACCTTC	CASSALGGGYTF
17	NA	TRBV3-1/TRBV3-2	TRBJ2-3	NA	TGTGCCAGCAGCCAAGATCGGGCCAGCGGTTTCACAGATACGCAGTATTTT	CASSQDRASGFTDTQYF
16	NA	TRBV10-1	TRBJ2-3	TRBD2	TGCGCCAGCAGCCAAATAGCGGGAGGGATCACAGATACGCAGTATTTT	CASSQIAGGITDTQYF
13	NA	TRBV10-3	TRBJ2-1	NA	TGTGCCTCCGGCGAGGTAGCTTACAATGAGCAGTTCTTC	CASGEVAYNEQFF
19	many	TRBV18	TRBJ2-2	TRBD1	TGTGCCAGCAACCCAACCGGGACAGGGGGGATAACGTACACCGGGGAGCTGTTTTTT	CASNPTGTGGITYTGELFF
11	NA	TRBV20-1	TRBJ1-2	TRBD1	TGCAGTGCTAGGAACAGGGGAGGCTACACCTTC	CSARNRGGYTF
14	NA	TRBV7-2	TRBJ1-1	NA	TGTGCCAGCAGCAACGACAGGTTGAACACTGAAGCTTTCTTT	CASSNDRLNTEAFF
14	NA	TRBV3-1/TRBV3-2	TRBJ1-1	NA	TGTGCCAGCAGCCAAGCACAGGGCAACACTGAAGCTTTCTTT	CASSQAQGNTEAFF
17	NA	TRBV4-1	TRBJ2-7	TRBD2	TGCGCCAGCAGCCAAGTAACTGGGACTAGCGGGAGTTACGAGCAGTACTTC	CASSQVTGTSGSYEQYF
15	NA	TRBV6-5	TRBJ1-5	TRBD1	TGTGCCAGCATCAGCCCCGGGACAGGAAATCAGCCCCAGCATTTT	CASISPGTGNQPQHF